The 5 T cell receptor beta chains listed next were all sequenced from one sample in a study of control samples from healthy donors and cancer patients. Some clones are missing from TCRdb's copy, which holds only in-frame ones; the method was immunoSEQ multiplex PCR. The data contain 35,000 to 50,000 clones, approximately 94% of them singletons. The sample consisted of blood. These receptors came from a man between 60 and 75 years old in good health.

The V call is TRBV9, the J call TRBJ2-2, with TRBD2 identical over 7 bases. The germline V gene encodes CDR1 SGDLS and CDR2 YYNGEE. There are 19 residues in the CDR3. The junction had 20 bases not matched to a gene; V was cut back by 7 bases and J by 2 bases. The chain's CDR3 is CASALSDGSAGVNTGELFF. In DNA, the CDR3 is TGTGCCAGCGCCCTATCCGATGGATCGGCGGGAGTCAACACCGGGGAGCTGTTTTTT. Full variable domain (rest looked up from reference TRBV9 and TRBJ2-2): DSGVTQTPKHLITATGQRVTLRCSPRSGDLSVYWYQQSLDQGLQFLIQYYNGEERAKGNILERFSAQQFPDLHSELNLSSLELGDSALYFCASALSDGSAGVNTGELFFGEGSRLTVL.

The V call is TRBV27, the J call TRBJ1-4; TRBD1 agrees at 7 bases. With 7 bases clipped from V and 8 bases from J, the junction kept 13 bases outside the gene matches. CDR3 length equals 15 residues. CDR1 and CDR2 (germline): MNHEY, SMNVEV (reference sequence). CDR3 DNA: TGTGCCAGCATTGACAGGGCCTCGTATCCCGAAAAACTGTTTTTT. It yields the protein CASIDRASYPEKLFF.

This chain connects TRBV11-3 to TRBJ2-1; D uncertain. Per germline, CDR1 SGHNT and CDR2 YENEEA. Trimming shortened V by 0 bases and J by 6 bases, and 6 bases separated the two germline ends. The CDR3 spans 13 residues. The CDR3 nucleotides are TGTGCCAGCAGCTTAGATACCCGCAATGAGCAGTTCTTC. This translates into CASSLDTRNEQFF. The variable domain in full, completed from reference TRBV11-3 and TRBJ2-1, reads EAGVVQSPRYKIIEKKQPVAFWCNPISGHNTLYWYLQNLGQGPELLIRYENEEAVDDSQLPKDRFSAERLKGVDSTLKIQPAELGDSAVYLCASSLDTRNEQFFGPGTRLTVL.

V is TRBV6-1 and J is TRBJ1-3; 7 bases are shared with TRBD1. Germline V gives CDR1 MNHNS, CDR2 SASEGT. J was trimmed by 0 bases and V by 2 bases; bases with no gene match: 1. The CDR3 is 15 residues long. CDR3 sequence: CASSEQGVSGNTIYF. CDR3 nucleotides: TGTGCCAGCAGTGAACAGGGGGTCTCTGGAAACACCATATATTTT.

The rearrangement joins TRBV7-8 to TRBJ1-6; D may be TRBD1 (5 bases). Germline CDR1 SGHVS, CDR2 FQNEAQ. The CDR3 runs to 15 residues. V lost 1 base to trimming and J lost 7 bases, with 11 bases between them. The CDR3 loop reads CASSLDRQTNSPLHF. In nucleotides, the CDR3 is TGTGCCAGCAGCTTAGATAGACAGACAAATTCACCCCTCCACTTT.